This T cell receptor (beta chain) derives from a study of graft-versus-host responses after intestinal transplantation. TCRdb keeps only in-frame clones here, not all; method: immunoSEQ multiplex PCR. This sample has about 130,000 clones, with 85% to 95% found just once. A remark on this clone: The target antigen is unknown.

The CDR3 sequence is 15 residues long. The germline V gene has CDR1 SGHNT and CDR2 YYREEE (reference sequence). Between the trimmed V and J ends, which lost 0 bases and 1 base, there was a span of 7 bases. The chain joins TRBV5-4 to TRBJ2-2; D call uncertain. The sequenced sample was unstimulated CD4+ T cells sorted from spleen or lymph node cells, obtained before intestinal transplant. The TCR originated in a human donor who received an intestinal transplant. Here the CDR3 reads CASSLDILNTGELFF. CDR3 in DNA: TGTGCCAGCAGCTTGGATATCCTGAACACCGGGGAGCTGTTTTTT.